These T cell receptor beta chains were read from a single sample in a study of blood T cell repertoires in COVID-19. Libraries were prepared by immunoSEQ multiplex PCR; TCRdb keeps only in-frame clonotypes and omits some of them. Of more than 150,000 clones listed, 75% to 90% are singletons. Sequences were obtained from peripheral blood. The receptor set was obtained from a woman aged 55-69 years with acute or convalescent COVID-19. CDR3s include the opening cysteine and the closing phenylalanine or tryptophan. D genes are given only for firm matches. A clone size is listed for some rows: how often the clone was seen (once, few, many), or a class if it is expanded.

j_call v_call cdr3_length d_call clone_size cdr3_nt cdr3_aa
TRBJ2-3 TRBV6-6 11 . . TGTGCCAGCAGATACACAGATACGCAGTATTTT CASRYTDTQYF
TRBJ2-5 TRBV11-2 13 . . TGTGCCAGCAGCTTGAGACTCCGGGAGACCCAGTACTTC CASSLRLRETQYF
TRBJ2-5 TRBV27 11 . few TGTGCCAGCAGAGCTCAAGAGACCCAGTACTTC CASRAQETQYF
TRBJ1-2 TRBV6-5 14 TRBD1 . TGTGCCAGCACCCGGGACAGTCGACCTATTGGCTACACCTTC CASTRDSRPIGYTF
TRBJ1-6 TRBV6-5 15 . few TGTGCCAGCACGGGTAGCGGGGTGAATAATTCACCCCTCCACTTT CASTGSGVNNSPLHF
TRBJ1-6 TRBV6-5 16 TRBD1 once TGTGCCAGCAGTTACCGAGGGACAGGGGTTAATTCACCCCTCCACTTT CASSYRGTGVNSPLHF
TRBJ1-2 TRBV4-3 16 . . TGCGCCAGCAGCCAAGAAAGAGACAGGCTAAACTATGGCTACACCTTC CASSQERDRLNYGYTF
TRBJ2-3 TRBV10-3 17 TRBD2 . TGTGCCATCAGTGAGTCTCTAGCGGGGTCACCCACAGATACGCAGTATTTT CAISESLAGSPTDTQYF
TRBJ1-4 TRBV7-8 14 . . TGTGCCAGCAGCTCAGGGTCGGCTAATGAAAAACTGTTTTTT CASSSGSANEKLFF
TRBJ1-2 TRBV19 15 TRBD1 . TGTGCCAGTAGTATAGTCGCCGGGACAGGGTCTGGCTACACCTTC CASSIVAGTGSGYTF
TRBJ2-7 TRBV5-1 15 . . TGCGCCAGCAGCTCCGACGAGGGACACCCCTACGAGCAGTACTTC CASSSDEGHPYEQYF
TRBJ1-5 TRBV5-6 16 TRBD1 . TGTGCCAGCAGCGGGCGAGACAGGGGTCGGGGTCAGCCCCAGCATTTT CASSGRDRGRGQPQHF
TRBJ2-7 TRBV5-6 14 TRBD1 . TGTGCCAGCATCTCCGGGACAGGGTTATACGAGCAGTACTTC CASISGTGLYEQYF
TRBJ2-7 TRBV6-5 14 TRBD1 . TGTGCCAGCAGTTACCCCGACAGGGCCTACGAGCAGTACTTC CASSYPDRAYEQYF
TRBJ1-1 TRBV6-5 15 . . TGTGCCAGCAGTTTTGCGGGGATCATGAACACTGAAGCTTTCTTT CASSFAGIMNTEAFF
TRBJ2-3 TRBV29-1 15 . . TGCAGCGTTGAAGTCGTAGCTTTCCGGGCAGATACGCAGTATTTT CSVEVVAFRADTQYF
TRBJ2-7 TRBV6-5 14 TRBD1 . TGTGCCAGCAGGGCTGGACAGGGAGCCTACGAGCAGTACTTC CASRAGQGAYEQYF
TRBJ2-2 TRBV19 14 TRBD1 . TGTGCCAGTAGTGCCGGACAGGGGCCCGGGGAGCTGTTTTTT CASSAGQGPGELFF
TRBJ1-2 TRBV19 14 . . TGTGCCAGCCAATCGAAGGGCAGGGCATCGGGCTACACCTTC CASQSKGRASGYTF